This paragraph reports one T cell receptor beta chain. What it binds is not known. PCR amplification relied on 60 Vbeta primers (plus 13 Jbeta primers). Methods used by the authors: The authors later counted roughly 76 million unique TCR beta chains, roughly 10 million of them shared. Profiled with immunoSEQ multiplex PCR; TCRdb holds only in-frame clones, not every one. V, J and clone size were drawn from that table, and D and trimming were deduced from the DNA. The sample carries some 130,000 clones, approximately 61% recorded once. This record comes from a study of cytomegalovirus exposure and HLA in healthy donors. Whole-study results and caveats: Using a false discovery rate of 0.05, a later analysis showed that approximately 17,000 TCR beta sequences were associated with HLA alleles.

This sequence originates from a human donor in good health. Sequencing input: PBMCs.

The CDR3, as DNA: TGTGCCAGCAGCCTTCTAGGCGGGACTACCTACAATGAGCAGTTCTTC. Translation: CASSLLGGTTYNEQFF. The chain employs TRBV5-8 and TRBJ2-1, with TRBD2 identical over 7 bases. The V and J ends lost 4 bases and 2 bases, in that order; junction bases with no gene match: 9. Germline lookup yields CDR1 SGHTS and CDR2 YDEGEE. This CDR3 is built from 16 residues.